The T cell receptor gamma chain described here comes from a study of Vδ1+ human thymocytes. As regards this clone: The antigen is not known.

After alphabeta T cell depletion, CD3+ Vdelta1+ Vdelta2- thymocytes were sorted. Germline V CDR1 and CDR2: GITISATS, ISYDGTV (reference sequence). This CDR3 spans 15 amino acids. The V gene end was trimmed by 3 bases and the J gene end by 0 bases; junction bases not matched to a gene: 8. Sequences come from RNA converted to cDNA by reverse transcription. The CDR3 regions were amplified by multiplex PCR from V-gene primers to a constant-region primer. TCRdb reprocessed the multiplex PCR reads through CATT. The sample lists 25,000 to 35,000 gamma-chain clones, about 18% seen once, with 1.8% in the top ten. Study observations and caveats: Despite high sort purity, approximately 20% of thymic T cell receptor delta sequences were Vdelta2. The authors advised highly purified populations and single-cell validation. Thymic TRG and TRD repertoires appeared highly polyclonal, with Gaussian CDR3 length distributions.

The TCR originated in a boy in the first two years of life who had congenital heart surgery. The chain uses TRGV9 and TRGJ1 or TRGJ2. The source material was Vdelta1+ gamma-delta thymocytes from the thymus. Subset noted: FACS-sorted CD3+ TCRalphabeta- TCRVdelta1+ TCRVdelta2- thymocytes. CDR3 loop: CALWERMSNYYKKLF. CDR3 in DNA: TGTGCCTTGTGGGAGAGGATGTCGAATTATTATAAGAAACTCTTT.